The sample holds a few counts of the clone carrying this TCR beta chain. Its matching antigen is unknown. The sample is drawn from a study of post-analysis software for immune sequencing data. Study results and caveats: There were a few TRBV segments more frequent in patients than controls, and TRBV5-6, TRBV5-1 and TRBV20-1 were among them.

V was pared by 4 bases and J by 0 bases, with 6 bases of the junction left unmatched. This CDR3 spans 19 amino acids. The authors incorporated unique molecular identifiers into the TCR beta cDNA libraries. TCRdb redid the calling of the PCR reads with MiXCR, one entry per CDR3 protein. The sample includes 740,000 or so distinct CDR3 sequences, 53% of them seen just once. J is TRBJ2-2 and V is TRBV12-3 or TRBV12-4; 15 bases are a match to TRBD2. The source of this sequence is a girl aged 10 to 17 with multiple sclerosis. The sequenced sample consisted of blood. The CDR3 spells CASSSEGTSGRSNTGELFF. The CDR3 DNA sequence: TGTGCCAGCAGTTCAGAAGGGACTAGCGGGAGGTCGAACACCGGGGAGCTGTTTTTT.